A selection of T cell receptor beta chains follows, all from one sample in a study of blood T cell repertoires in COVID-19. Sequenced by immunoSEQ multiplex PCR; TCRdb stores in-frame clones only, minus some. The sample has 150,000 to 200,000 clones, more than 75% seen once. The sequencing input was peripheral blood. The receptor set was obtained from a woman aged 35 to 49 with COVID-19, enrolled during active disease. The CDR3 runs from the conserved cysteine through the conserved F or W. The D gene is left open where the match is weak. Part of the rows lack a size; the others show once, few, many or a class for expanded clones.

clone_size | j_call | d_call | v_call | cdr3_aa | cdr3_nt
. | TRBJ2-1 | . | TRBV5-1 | CASSLIHAGSSYNEQFF | TGCGCCAGCAGCTTGATCCATGCGGGATCCTCCTACAATGAGCAGTTCTTC
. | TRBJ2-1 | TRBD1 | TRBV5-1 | CASSDTGGDSYNEQFF | TGCGCCAGCAGCGATACAGGGGGCGACTCCTACAATGAGCAGTTCTTC
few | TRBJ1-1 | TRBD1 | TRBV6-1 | CASSEAVGQGRNTEAFF | TGTGCCAGCAGTGAAGCGGTGGGACAGGGAAGGAACACTGAAGCTTTCTTT
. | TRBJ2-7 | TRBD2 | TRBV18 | CASSQSLLAGAPSEQYF | TGTGCCAGCTCACAATCGTTACTAGCGGGAGCCCCTTCCGAGCAGTACTTC
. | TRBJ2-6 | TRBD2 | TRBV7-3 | CASSLSGGQSGANVLTF | TGTGCCAGCAGCCTTAGCGGGGGGCAGTCTGGGGCCAACGTCCTGACTTTC
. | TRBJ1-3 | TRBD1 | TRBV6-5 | CASRDRGRYTIYF | TGTGCCAGCAGGGACAGGGGGAGGTACACCATATATTTT
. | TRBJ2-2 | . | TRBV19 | CATTENTGELFF | TGTGCCACGACAGAAAACACCGGGGAGCTGTTTTTT
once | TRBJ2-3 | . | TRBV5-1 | CASSLQGQTDTQYF | TGCGCCAGCAGCTTGCAGGGGCAAACAGATACGCAGTATTTT
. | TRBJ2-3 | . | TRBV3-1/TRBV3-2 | CASSHSGLSPFTDTQYF | TGTGCCAGCAGCCACTCCGGACTTTCCCCTTTCACAGATACGCAGTATTTT
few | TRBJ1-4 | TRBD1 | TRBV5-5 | CASSPTGGYNEKLFF | TGTGCCAGCAGCCCGACAGGGGGGTATAATGAAAAACTGTTTTTT
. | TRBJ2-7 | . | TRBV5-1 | CASTTGDLSSYEQYF | TGCGCCAGCACGACGGGGGACCTAAGCTCCTACGAGCAGTACTTC
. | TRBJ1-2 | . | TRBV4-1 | CASSQEGRIYGYTF | TGCGCCAGCAGCCAGGAGGGACGGATCTATGGCTACACCTTC
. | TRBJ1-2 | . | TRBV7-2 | CASSLAHVTGYGYTF | TGTGCCAGCAGCTTAGCTCACGTTACTGGCTATGGCTACACCTTC